The 23 T cell receptor beta chains below were found in one sample sequenced in a study of CD8+CD57+ T cells in acquired aplastic anemia. Genomic DNA provided the template from which TCR beta VDJ and CDR3 profiles were obtained. TCRdb processed the reads anew with MiXCR; each CDR3 protein has one entry. The sample holds about 160,000 distinct CDR3 sequences, 48% seen once. Previously, flow cytometry had revealed CD8+CD57+ cell expansion in the patients chosen for sequencing. Sequences were obtained from sorted CD4+, CD8+, or CD8+CD57+ T cells (not recorded which) from PBMCs. These receptor sequences come from a human donor with aplastic anemia.

The chain recombines TRBV20-1 with TRBJ2-7, with D possibly being TRBD1 (5 bases). Germline V CDR1 and CDR2: DFQATT, SNEGSKA (reference sequence). V lost 3 bases to trimming and J lost 9 bases, with 15 bases between them. This CDR3 comprises 12 residues. CDR3 bases: TGCAGTGCTAGCGAGGACAACCTACGGCAGTACTTC. Translation gives CSASEDNLRQYF.

This clonotype occurred many times. V and J are TRBV14 and TRBJ1-2; TRBD1 aligns across 7 bases. This CDR3 has 16 residues. With 0 bases clipped from V and 2 bases from J, the junction kept 6 bases outside the gene matches. Germline V gene data show CDR1 as SGHDN and CDR2 as FVKESK. CDR3 sequence (DNA): TGTGCCAGCAGCCAAGACCAGGGGGTTTCGAACTATGGCTACACCTTC. The encoded protein is CASSQDQGVSNYGYTF.

This clonotype occurred a few times. It may be a read error: a sequence one base away is much more abundant. This chain uses TRBV9 with TRBJ2-7, with D tentatively TRBD1 (5 bases). V shed 6 bases and J shed 8 bases, with 18 bases lying between them. This CDR3 contains 13 residues. The germline CDR1 and CDR2 sequences are SGDLS and YYNGEE. The CDR3: CASTKPPGYKQYF. The CDR3 bases are TGTGCCAGCACCAAACCCCCAGGGTACAAGCAGTACTTC.

The sample holds many counts of this clonotype. The rearrangement links TRBV7-9 to TRBJ2-5; TRBD2 matches at 9 bases. Germline lookup yields CDR1 SEHNR and CDR2 FQNEAQ (reference sequence). The CDR3 length is 17 residues. The J segment lost 4 bases and the V segment lost 2 bases, leaving 11 bases of the junction unmatched. DNA for the CDR3: TGTGCCAGCAGCTTACTGTCCGCGGGAGGGCCTTTAGAGACCCAGTACTTC. Translating gives CASSLLSAGGPLETQYF.

At least ten counts were recorded for this clonotype. CDR3 DNA: TGTGCCAGCAGCTCACTAGAGGCCGGGGAGCTGTTTTTT. It yields the protein CASSSLEAGELFF. The rearrangement joins TRBV7-9 to TRBJ2-2, with D perhaps TRBD2 (5 bases). CDR1 SEHNR and CDR2 FQNEAQ come from the germline V gene (reference sequence). CDR3 length: 13 amino acids. Deletions cut 4 bases from V and 6 bases from J, with 9 bases between.

This clonotype was seen many times. V usage is TRBV20-1 and J usage is TRBJ1-5; no clear D. The CDR3 covers 14 residues. CDR1 is DFQATT, CDR2 SNEGSKA, per germline (reference sequence). V lost 0 bases to trimming and J lost 0 bases, with 6 bases between them. DNA for the CDR3: TGCAGTGCTAGAGATCAGTATAGCAATCAGCCCCAGCATTTT. It yields the protein CSARDQYSNQPQHF.

The chain combines TRBV11-3 with TRBJ2-7; D perhaps matches TRBD1 (7 bases). The CDR3 sequence is 15 residues long. Germline CDR1 is SGHNT and CDR2 is YENEEA. Trimming shortened V by 5 bases and J by 0 bases, and 14 bases separated the two germline ends. The CDR3 region is CASSPQGTHSYEQYF. CDR3 bases: TGTGCCAGCAGCCCACAGGGGACTCACTCCTACGAGCAGTACTTC.

The chain uses TRBV19 and TRBJ2-2; maybe TRBD2 (5 bases). The CDR3 length is 15 residues. Germline values: CDR1 LNHDA, CDR2 SQIVND (reference sequence). V was trimmed by 3 bases and J by 7 bases, leaving 15 bases between them. This chain's CDR3 is CASSMDARRSGELFF. CDR3 coding DNA: TGTGCCAGTAGTATGGACGCCCGGAGGAGCGGGGAGCTGTTTTTT.

This clonotype was observed a handful of times. Here the CDR3 reads CASSFAPGGEQYF. The CDR3 DNA reads as TGTGCCAGCAGTTTTGCACCGGGAGGCGAGCAGTACTTC. This chain joins TRBV27 and TRBJ2-7; 7 bases match TRBD2. With V trimmed by 3 bases and J by 6 bases, 5 bases remained unmatched. The CDR3 is 13 residues long. The germline V gene encodes CDR1 MNHEY and CDR2 SMNVEV (reference sequence).

This clonotype was seen a handful of times. The V call is TRBV4-1, the J call TRBJ2-1; D ambiguous. Germline loops: CDR1 MGHRA, CDR2 YSYEKL. There are 15 residues in the CDR3. Trimming cost V 1 base and J 7 bases, with 14 bases left between them. CDR3 amino acids: CASSQGVQKGNEQFF. The DNA for the CDR3 is TGCGCCAGCAGCCAAGGGGTGCAAAAAGGGAATGAGCAGTTCTTC.

V gene TRBV2 combines with J gene TRBJ1-2; D is ambiguous. V lost 1 base to trimming and J lost 4 bases, with 7 bases between them. Germline CDR1 is SNHLY and CDR2 is FYNNEI. The CDR3 is 13 amino acids. CDR3 bases: TGTGCCAGCAGTGAAGGGGTTGGCTATGGCTACACCTTC. This gives the protein CASSEGVGYGYTF.

This clonotype was found many times. The chain is built from TRBV6-1 and TRBJ1-1, with 10 nucleotides matching TRBD1. This CDR3 has 16 residues. V lost 5 bases and J lost 0; bases outside the gene matches: 6. Germline CDR1 is MNHNS and CDR2 is SASEGT. As DNA, the CDR3 is TGTGCCAGCAGTCTCGGACAGGGGGGCATGAACACTGAAGCTTTCTTT. Protein product: CASSLGQGGMNTEAFF.

The J gene is TRBJ1-5, the V gene TRBV24-1; tentative D call: TRBD1 (5 bases). Per germline, CDR1 KGHDR and CDR2 SFDVKD. The CDR3 consists of 15 residues. Trimming removed 4 bases from V and 0 bases from J, with 9 bases in between. CDR3 sequence reads: CATSEAGTSNQPQHF. The CDR3 DNA reads TGTGCCACCAGTGAAGCAGGGACTAGCAATCAGCCCCAGCATTTT.

This clonotype was seen ten or more times. The chain uses TRBV10-1 and TRBJ2-5; a possible D gene is TRBD2 (7 bases). The germline V gene has CDR1 WNHNN and CDR2 SYGVQD (reference sequence). The CDR3 consists of 16 residues. Trimming took 2 bases from V and 2 from J, leaving 15 bases between them. The CDR3 region has the DNA TGCGCCAGCAGTGAGGACCTCGAGGGGGGGCAAGAGACCCAGTACTTC. Translating gives CASSEDLEGGQETQYF.

The DNA for the CDR3 is TGTGCCACCAGTGATTTGCCGGGGGCCAATGAGCAGTTCTTC. This codes for CATSDLPGANEQFF. The rearrangement uses TRBV24-1 and TRBJ2-1; D is perhaps TRBD1 or TRBD2 (6 bases each). Looked up from germline, CDR1 is KGHDR and CDR2 is SFDVKD. V was cut by 0 bases and J by 6 bases, with 8 bases left in between. The CDR3 extends over 14 amino acids.

At least ten counts were recorded for this clonotype. The V call is TRBV7-9, the J call TRBJ2-6; D unresolved. V was trimmed by 7 bases and J by 0 bases, leaving 4 bases between them. Looked up from germline, CDR1 is SEHNR and CDR2 is FQNEAQ (reference sequence). There are 13 residues in the CDR3. CDR3 in DNA: TGTGCCAGCACCCCCTCTGGGGCCAACGTCCTGACTTTC. Amino acids: CASTPSGANVLTF.

This clonotype occurred many times. The J gene is TRBJ1-1, the V gene TRBV11-3; D call uncertain. The CDR3 totals 11 residues. The ends were cut back, 5 bases at V and 3 bases at J, with 4 bases in the middle. Per the germline V gene, CDR1 is SGHNT and CDR2 is YENEEA. This chain's CDR3 is CASSQYTEAFF. CDR3 in DNA: TGTGCCAGCAGCCAGTACACTGAAGCTTTCTTT.

This clonotype occurred many times. The V call is TRBV6-5, the J call TRBJ1-6; possibly TRBD1 for D (5 bases). CDR3 length equals 16 residues. V lost 0 bases to trimming and J lost 7 bases, with 13 bases between them. CDR1 MNHEY and CDR2 SVGAGI come from the germline V gene. The CDR3 coding sequence is TGTGCCAGCAGTTACTCGACTCCTCCAGGGAATTCACCCCTCCACTTT. This encodes CASSYSTPPGNSPLHF.

The rearrangement joins TRBV29-1 to TRBJ2-1; D not resolved. Looked up from germline, CDR1 is SQVTM and CDR2 is ANQGSEA. Between the trimmed V and J ends, which lost 4 bases and 0 bases, there was a span of 16 bases. The length of the CDR3 is 16 residues. The DNA for the CDR3 is TGCAGCGTTGTGTGGGCCTATCCGAGCTCCTACAATGAGCAGTTCTTC. Encoded protein: CSVVWAYPSSYNEQFF.

The V call is TRBV19, the J call TRBJ1-1; D unresolved. This CDR3 has 13 amino acids. CDR1 and CDR2 from the germline V gene are LNHDA and SQIVND (reference sequence). Deletions cut 8 bases from V and 10 bases from J, with 20 bases between. The CDR3 nucleotides read TGTGCCAGTGTCCAGGTTGGCGCCGTTGGAGCTTTCTTT. Its translation: CASVQVGAVGAFF.

This clonotype occurred many times. The rearrangement uses TRBV7-9 and TRBJ2-1; 11 bases are a match to TRBD1. CDR3 length equals 13 residues. V shed 6 bases, J shed 5 bases, and the junction held 0 bases outside the gene matches. The germline CDR1 and CDR2 sequences are SEHNR and FQNEAQ (reference sequence). The CDR3 DNA reads TGTGCCAGCAGGGACAGGGGGCACAATGAGCAGTTCTTC. Protein sequence: CASRDRGHNEQFF.

The rearrangement joins TRBV20-1 to TRBJ1-6; 12 bases map to TRBD1. Trimming cost V 6 bases and J 9 bases; bases outside gene matches: 9. CDR1 is DFQATT and CDR2 is SNEGSKA in the germline V gene (reference sequence). This CDR3 has 15 amino acids. CDR3 in amino acids: CSAATGTGGISPLHF. CDR3 DNA sequence: TGCAGTGCCGCTACCGGGACAGGGGGCATTTCACCCCTCCACTTT.

Details on this clonotype: This may be a read error: a much more frequent sequence differs by one nucleotide. Lacking the conserved final phenylalanine or tryptophan, this CDR3 likely reflects a read error. The chain is built from TRBV2 and TRBJ2-1; TRBD1 or TRBD2 may be the D gene (5 bases each). Germline V gives CDR1 SNHLY, CDR2 FYNNEI. The CDR3 has 13 amino acids. V lost 5 bases and J lost 6, with 11 bases in between. CDR3 loop: CASSFSGTNEQFL. CDR3 coding DNA: TGTGCCAGCAGTTTTTCAGGGACCAATGAGCAGTTCCTC.